This TCR beta chain is from a study of CD8+CD57+ T cells in acquired aplastic anemia. Study as a whole: Across the sorted CD4+ and CD8+ cells, DNA amounts averaged about 3 ug.

General study findings and limits: In common between the patients and the controls were approximately 28 CD8+ CDR3 sequences.

On this clonotype: The antigen remains undetermined.

V was trimmed by 3 bases and J by 5 bases, leaving 10 bases between them. Germline-derived CDR1 and CDR2 are SQVTM and ANQGSEA. This CDR3 is built from 12 residues. Patients chosen for sequencing had shown CD8+CD57+ cell expansion by flow cytometry. Each patient had severe acquired aplastic anemia. The blood sampling took place in patients who had so far received no therapy. According to the study, genomic DNA was the template for TCR beta VDJ and CDR3 profiling. TCRdb re-called the reads through MiXCR, storing one row per CDR3 protein. The data contain fewer than 200,000 distinct CDR3 sequences, 65% to 75% of them singletons.

The receptor was derived from a human donor with aplastic anemia. Sample: sorted CD4+, CD8+, or CD8+CD57+ T cells (not recorded which) from PBMCs. The rearrangement links TRBV29-1 to TRBJ2-5, with D possibly being TRBD1 or TRBD2 (5 bases each). The CDR3 DNA follows: TGCAGCGTTGAGGGGGTTGGGGAGACCCAGTACTTC. Its protein is CSVEGVGETQYF.